Following are 32 T cell receptor beta chains from one sample sequenced in a study of blood T cell repertoires in COVID-19. The assay was immunoSEQ multiplex PCR, and TCRdb's table has in-frame clones only and misses some. The sample lists roughly 110,000 clones; 80% to 90% were seen once. The sequencing input was peripheral blood. These receptors were obtained from a human donor with acute or convalescent COVID-19. The donor label of this sample is uncertain.

With regard to this clone: A junction end diverges from the germline sequence, so it may reflect a read error. The CDR3 coding sequence is TGTGCCAGCAGTTCCATAGGACTAGCGCTGGGGTTC. It translates to CASSSIGLALGF. The V and J genes are TRBV12-3 or TRBV12-4 and TRBJ2-7; 9 bases agree with TRBD2. This CDR3 has 12 residues.

The chain is built from TRBV10-3 and TRBJ1-4; possible D gene TRBD1, 5 bases. V was shortened by 11 bases and J by 3 bases, with 10 bases between the two germline ends. The CDR3 sequence is 12 residues long. CDR1 is ENHRY, CDR2 SYGVKD, per germline. CDR3: CASRGANEKLFF. CDR3 in DNA: TGTGCCTCCCGGGGGGCTAATGAAAAACTGTTTTTT.

CDR3 sequence (DNA): TGTGCCAGCAGTTACGGAGGGATTGGTAAGGCCCAGCATTTT. Translating gives CASSYGGIGKAQHF. V gene TRBV6-2 or TRBV6-3 combines with J gene TRBJ1-5; D is unresolved. The CDR3 totals 14 residues. Trimming left V 2 bases short and J 11 bases short, with 16 bases between. The germline V gene has CDR1 MNHEY and CDR2 SVGEGT.

The CDR3 DNA follows: TGTGCCAGCAGTTACTCGAGACTCGGCAATGAGCAGTTCTTC. As protein: CASSYSRLGNEQFF. The V call is TRBV6-5, the J call TRBJ2-1; D is unresolved. V lost 0 bases and J 6 bases, leaving 9 bases between the germline ends. The CDR3 spans 14 residues. The germline V gene encodes CDR1 MNHEY and CDR2 SVGAGI.

Here the CDR3 DNA reads TGTGCCAGCAGCTTAAGTGCTAGCGGGGTCTACGAGCAGTACTTC. It is translated as CASSLSASGVYEQYF. The chain carries TRBV7-3 and TRBJ2-7; 9 positions match TRBD2. Trimming cost V 1 base and J 3 bases; bases outside gene matches: 4. Germline V gene sequence: CDR1 SGHTA, CDR2 FQGTGA. This CDR3 has 15 amino acids.

The rearrangement links TRBV28 to TRBJ1-2; 12 bases are shared with TRBD1. V trimming: 8 bases; J trimming: 5 bases; junction bases outside the gene matches: 18. This CDR3 region has 18 residues. In germline, CDR1 is MDHEN, CDR2 SYDVKM. CDR3 residues: CASEGTGGVLRGGYGYTF. CDR3 bases: TGTGCCAGCGAAGGGACAGGGGGCGTCCTGAGGGGTGGATATGGCTACACCTTC.

The chain employs TRBV28 and TRBJ1-1, with TRBD1 as a possible D gene (5 bases). The CDR3 loop spans 12 amino acids. Germline V gene lookup returns CDR1 MDHEN and CDR2 SYDVKM. Trimming stripped 2 bases from V and 10 bases from J, with 11 bases between. The CDR3 is CASSLGATGAFF. In DNA form, the CDR3 reads TGTGCCAGCAGTTTAGGGGCCACGGGAGCTTTCTTT.

The chain has TRBV7-2 and TRBJ2-7, with 12 nucleotides matching TRBD1. In germline, CDR1 is SGHTA, CDR2 FQGNSA. The CDR3 totals 18 residues. The junction had 12 bases not matched to a gene; V was cut back by 2 bases and J by 4 bases. CDR3 residues: CASSLYVSGTGGEYEQYF. As DNA, the CDR3 is TGTGCCAGCAGCTTATACGTCTCCGGGACAGGGGGCGAGTACGAGCAGTACTTC.

The chain recombines TRBV5-1 with TRBJ1-1; D is perhaps TRBD1 (6 bases). The CDR3 has 13 amino acids. V gave up 1 base and J gave up 7 bases, with 11 bases separating them. The germline V gene encodes CDR1 SGHRS and CDR2 YFSETQ. The CDR3 spells CASSLTGTNEAFF. DNA of the CDR3: TGCGCCAGCAGCTTGACCGGGACAAATGAAGCTTTCTTT.

CDR3: CAWSVQTGTYGYTF. DNA for the CDR3: TGTGCCTGGAGTGTACAAACAGGGACATATGGCTACACCTTC. This chain connects TRBV30 to TRBJ1-2, with TRBD1 as a possible D gene (6 bases). V was trimmed by 0 bases and J by 5 bases, leaving 13 bases between them. This CDR3 has 14 residues. The V gene's germline CDR1 is GTSNPN and CDR2 SVGIG (reference sequence).

This chain links TRBV19 with TRBJ2-7, with 8 bases matching TRBD1. CDR1 and CDR2 (germline): LNHDA, SQIVND (reference sequence). The J segment lost 2 bases and the V segment lost 5 bases, leaving 5 bases of the junction unmatched. The CDR3 has 14 residues. In DNA form, the CDR3 reads TGTGCCAGTAGTCCTAGGGACAGGCCCTACGAGCAGTACTTC. Its translation is CASSPRDRPYEQYF.

The chain links TRBV10-2 to TRBJ1-1, with a weak D call TRBD1 (5 bases). V was shortened by 10 bases and J by 1 base, with 13 bases between the two germline ends. CDR3 size: 13 residues. Germline lookup yields CDR1 WSHSY and CDR2 SAAADI. CDR3 in DNA: TGCGCCACGGGAGGACACGGGAACACTGAAGCTTTCTTT. It encodes CATGGHGNTEAFF.

J is TRBJ2-7 and V is TRBV11-2, with a tentative D call TRBD2 (5 bases). The CDR3 has 16 amino acids. V was trimmed by 3 bases and J by 2 bases, leaving 17 bases between them. In germline, CDR1 is SGHAT, CDR2 FQNNGV. The DNA for the CDR3 is TGTGCCAGCAGCTTTAGAGGGCCTACCAGGCCCTACGAGCAGTACTTC. Translated: CASSFRGPTRPYEQYF.

To note about this clone: At the DNA level, this CDR3 is encoded by other sequences in the same sample as well. The chain has TRBV5-1 and TRBJ1-5; D gene ambiguous. The CDR3 length is 13 residues. Looked up from germline, CDR1 is SGHRS and CDR2 is YFSETQ. Trimming stripped 4 bases from V and 4 bases from J, with 9 bases between. In DNA, the CDR3 is TGCGCCAGCAGCCCTGGTGAGAATCAGCCCCAGCATTTT. It yields the protein CASSPGENQPQHF.

As for this clone: An end of the junction differs from the germline gene, which may be a read error. At the DNA level, this CDR3 is encoded by other sequences in the same sample as well. The chain couples TRBV5-1 to TRBJ2-7, with D perhaps TRBD1 (5 bases). Germline CDR1 is SGHRS and CDR2 is YFSETQ. The CDR3 has 16 amino acids. CDR3 sequence reads: CASSWGRPTGSYEQYF. CDR3 sequence (DNA): TGTGCCAGCAGCTGGGGCAGGCCAACGGGCTCCTACGAGCAGTACTTC.

The gene calls are TRBV4-3 and TRBJ2-1; D is possibly TRBD2 (5 bases). Germline CDR1 and CDR2: LGHNA and YSLEER. This CDR3 has 16 residues. V gave up 3 bases and J gave up 8 bases, with 20 bases separating them. CDR3 sequence: CASSHSWTDFTYEQFF. The CDR3 DNA sequence: TGCGCCAGCAGCCATTCCTGGACTGACTTCACTTATGAGCAGTTCTTC.

CDR3 sequence: CASSLTRGGADYEQYF. CDR3 bases: TGTGCCAGCAGCTTAACGAGGGGGGGCGCGGACTACGAGCAGTACTTC. The chain recombines TRBV7-8 with TRBJ2-7, with a possible D match to TRBD2 (7 bases). The CDR3 contains 16 residues. Trimming pared 2 bases from V and 3 bases from J, leaving 17 bases between. Germline V gene sequence: CDR1 SGHVS, CDR2 FQNEAQ.

The genes are TRBV5-6 and TRBJ1-1; no firm D call. V was trimmed by 3 bases and J by 1 base, leaving 13 bases between them. The germline CDR1 and CDR2 sequences are SGHDT and YYEEEE. The CDR3 totals 15 residues. CDR3 loop: CASSSILRENTEAFF. For the CDR3, the DNA is TGTGCCAGCAGCTCTATTCTTCGCGAGAACACTGAAGCTTTCTTT.

The rearrangement links TRBV5-1 to TRBJ1-3, with D maybe TRBD1 (5 bases). CDR1 is SGHRS, CDR2 YFSETQ, per germline. The CDR3 spans 15 residues. The V end was cut by 0 bases, the J end by 4 bases, with 11 bases between. The CDR3 loop reads CASSLAGGAGNTIYF. Written as DNA, the CDR3 is TGCGCCAGCAGCTTGGCCGGGGGAGCCGGAAACACCATATATTTT.

The chain carries TRBV28 and TRBJ1-1; a weak D match, TRBD1 (5 bases). CDR1 and CDR2 (germline): MDHEN, SYDVKM. With 1 base removed from V and 1 base from J, the gap between germline ends came to 13 bases. This CDR3 comprises 16 residues. The chain's CDR3 is CASSLSGDPSNTEAFF. The CDR3 region has the DNA TGTGCCAGCAGTTTATCGGGGGACCCATCGAACACTGAAGCTTTCTTT.

CDR3 amino acids: CASRRSLMMDTQYF. DNA for the CDR3: TGTGCCAGTAGGAGGTCCCTTATGATGGATACGCAGTATTTT. The V and J genes are TRBV19 and TRBJ2-3; D is unresolved. Trimming took off 6 bases at V and 6 bases at J, with 16 bases between the two ends. This CDR3 region has 14 residues. Germline-derived CDR1 and CDR2 are LNHDA and SQIVND (reference sequence).

The chain links TRBV24-1 to TRBJ2-7; D remains unclear. Trimming stripped 0 bases from V and 6 bases from J, with 5 bases between. Germline assignment: CDR1 KGHDR and CDR2 SFDVKD. CDR3 length: 12 residues. The CDR3 nucleotides read TGTGCCACCAGTGATTTGACCGGCGAGCAGTACTTC. Its translation is CATSDLTGEQYF.

The chain recombines TRBV2 with TRBJ2-7, with 15 nucleotides matching TRBD2. This CDR3 has 17 amino acids. The J segment lost 3 bases and the V segment lost 6 bases, leaving 9 bases of the junction unmatched. Germline V gene lookup returns CDR1 SNHLY and CDR2 FYNNEI. In DNA form, the CDR3 reads TGTGCCAGCAGCGCTGGGACTAGCGGGGGGCTAAGCTACGAGCAGTACTTC. This encodes CASSAGTSGGLSYEQYF.

This clone was seen a handful of times. The genes are TRBV7-2 and TRBJ1-2, with TRBD1 matching 8 bases. Germline-derived CDR1 and CDR2 are SGHTA and FQGNSA. The V segment lost 3 bases and the J segment 4 bases; nucleotides outside the gene matches: 10. The CDR3 runs to 16 residues. The chain's CDR3 is CASSLTLDRGTYGYTF. CDR3 bases: TGTGCCAGCAGCTTGACGCTAGACAGGGGCACCTATGGCTACACCTTC.

This chain's CDR3 is CASRTGSSYEQYF. CDR3 nucleotide sequence: TGTGCCAGCAGGACAGGGAGCTCCTACGAGCAGTACTTC. The rearrangement joins TRBV2 to TRBJ2-7; the match to TRBD1 covers 7 bases. Germline V lookup: CDR1 SNHLY, CDR2 FYNNEI. The CDR3 covers 13 residues. V gave up 6 bases and J gave up 0 bases; unmatched junction bases: 2.

The chain links TRBV27 to TRBJ2-1; weak D call: TRBD1 (6 bases). The germline V gene encodes CDR1 MNHEY and CDR2 SMNVEV (reference sequence). The CDR3 runs to 17 residues. With 5 bases removed from V and 7 bases from J, the gap between germline ends came to 24 bases. The CDR3 loop reads CASSVIVRTGSPNEQFF. Written as DNA, the CDR3 is TGTGCCAGCAGTGTTATAGTTCGTACAGGGAGCCCTAATGAGCAGTTCTTC.

The chain uses TRBV28 and TRBJ1-6; 9 bases align to TRBD1. The trim removed 4 bases at V and 11 bases at J, leaving 12 bases unmatched. CDR3 length: 16 amino acids. In germline, CDR1 is MDHEN, CDR2 SYDVKM. CDR3 in DNA: TGTGCCAGCAGTTCTACCCCCGGGACAGGGCGTCCACCCCTCCACTTT. Amino acid sequence: CASSSTPGTGRPPLHF.

This clone came up a few times. The gene calls are TRBV30 and TRBJ1-4; the D gene is possibly TRBD1 (5 bases). The CDR3 contains 14 residues. Germline assignment: CDR1 GTSNPN and CDR2 SVGIG (reference sequence). V was shortened by 0 bases and J by 3 bases, with 8 bases between the two germline ends. The CDR3 is CAWSVGGANEKLFF. CDR3 bases: TGTGCCTGGAGTGTTGGGGGGGCTAATGAAAAACTGTTTTTT.

The chain employs TRBV28 and TRBJ2-7; tentative D call: TRBD1 (5 bases). Germline V lookup: CDR1 MDHEN, CDR2 SYDVKM. Trimming removed 6 bases from V and 6 bases from J, with 12 bases in between. The CDR3 totals 12 residues. The CDR3 sequence is CASRAGLGEQYF. The CDR3 DNA follows: TGTGCCAGCAGGGCAGGGTTGGGCGAGCAGTACTTC.

The rearrangement joins TRBV5-1 to TRBJ2-1; a possible D gene is TRBD2 (6 bases). The ends were cut back, 4 bases at V and 4 bases at J, with 15 bases in the middle. Germline V gene sequence: CDR1 SGHRS, CDR2 YFSETQ. The CDR3 is 15 residues long. CDR3 in DNA: TGCGCCAGCAGCGCCGACATCGGAGGGTACAATGAGCAGTTCTTC. Its translation: CASSADIGGYNEQFF. The variable domain in full, completed from reference TRBV5-1 and TRBJ2-1, reads KAGVTQTPRYLIKTRGQQVTLSCSPISGHRSVSWYQQTPGQGLQFLFEYFSETQRNKGNFPGRFSGRQFSNSRSEMNVSTLELGDSALYLCASSADIGGYNEQFFGPGTRLTVL.

This clone occurred a few times. This sequence joins TRBV19 and TRBJ2-7; a weak D match, TRBD1 (6 bases). V was clipped by 5 bases and J by 3 bases, with 11 bases between them. The CDR3 totals 13 residues. Germline CDR1 reads LNHDA; CDR2 reads SQIVND (reference sequence). As DNA, the CDR3 is TGTGCCAGTAGTGCCTGGGACAACTACGAGCAGTACTTC. Protein product: CASSAWDNYEQYF.

The chain joins TRBV7-9 to TRBJ1-6; 7 positions match TRBD1. Trimming cost V 6 bases and J 7 bases; bases outside gene matches: 12. CDR3 length: 16 amino acids. Germline V lookup: CDR1 SEHNR, CDR2 FQNEAQ (reference sequence). The CDR3 region has the DNA TGTGCCAGCAGTTCCCACCGGGGGACAGTAAATTCACCCCTCCACTTT. Its protein product is CASSSHRGTVNSPLHF. The complete variable domain, with remaining parts taken from reference TRBV7-9 and TRBJ1-6, reads DTGVSQNPRHKITKRGQNVTFRCDPISEHNRLYWYRQTLGQGPEFLTYFQNEAQLEKSRLLSDRFSAERPKGSFSTLEIQRTEQGDSAMYLCASSSHRGTVNSPLHFGNGTRLTVT.